The next 10 T cell receptor beta chains were all read from a single sample in a study of blood T cell repertoires in COVID-19. Sequenced by immunoSEQ multiplex PCR; TCRdb stores in-frame clones only, minus some. Seen here are about 370,000 clones, roughly 90% observed once, and the top ten hold about 0.83%. Sample: PBMCs or T cells enriched from blood (not recorded which). These receptors were obtained from a woman in her 40s who had been exposed to COVID-19.

V and J are TRBV10-2 and TRBJ2-1; TRBD2 agrees at 7 bases. In germline, CDR1 is WSHSY, CDR2 SAAADI. The CDR3 length is 16 residues. With 6 bases clipped from V and 7 bases from J, the junction kept 15 bases outside the gene matches. Here the CDR3 DNA reads TGCGCCAGCAGCTTCGGACTCAGCGGGGAGGTTAATGAGCAGTTCTTC. Amino acids: CASSFGLSGEVNEQFF.

The chain has TRBV7-8 and TRBJ1-6; the D is unclear. This CDR3 is built from 14 residues. Germline CDR1 reads SGHVS; CDR2 reads FQNEAQ. V shed 2 bases and J shed 7 bases, with 9 bases lying between them. CDR3: CASSLRDRNSPLHF. In DNA form, the CDR3 reads TGTGCCAGCAGCTTACGGGATAGGAATTCACCCCTCCACTTT.

The J gene is TRBJ2-7, the V gene TRBV7-2; no definite D call. V was clipped by 1 base and J by 7 bases, with 11 bases between them. CDR3 length: 13 residues. Looked up from germline, CDR1 is SGHTA and CDR2 is FQGNSA. CDR3 in DNA: TGTGCCAGCAGCTTAGAAGTTCGTAGTGAGCAGTACTTC. Translation gives CASSLEVRSEQYF.

The chain carries TRBV18 and TRBJ2-2; a weak D match, TRBD1 (5 bases). V dropped 2 bases and J dropped 1 base, with 8 bases sitting between them. The germline gives CDR1 KGHSH, CDR2 LQKENI. This CDR3 spans 15 amino acids. CDR3 bases: TGTGCCAGCTCACCAAGGACAATGAACACCGGGGAGCTGTTTTTT. Residues: CASSPRTMNTGELFF. The whole variable domain, remainder taken from reference TRBV18 and TRBJ2-2, is NAGVMQNPRHLVRRRGQEARLRCSPMKGHSHVYWYRQLPEEGLKFMVYLQKENIIDESGMPKERFSAEFPKEGPSILRIQQVVRGDSAAYFCASSPRTMNTGELFFGEGSRLTVL.

The V call is TRBV5-1, the J call TRBJ2-5; TRBD1 aligns across 8 bases. In germline, CDR1 is SGHRS, CDR2 YFSETQ. Trimming removed 4 bases from V and 5 bases from J; junction bases left unmatched: 7. This CDR3 is built from 14 residues. CDR3 residues: CASSQGAGRETQYF. The CDR3 coding sequence is TGCGCCAGCAGCCAGGGGGCAGGGCGTGAGACCCAGTACTTC.

This sequence joins TRBV5-4 and TRBJ1-1, with a weak D call TRBD1 (5 bases). V lost 5 bases to trimming and J lost 1 base, with 12 bases between them. The CDR3 contains 14 residues. CDR1 is SGHNT, CDR2 YYREEE, per germline (reference sequence). This chain's CDR3 is CASSYQDKNTEAFF. The CDR3 DNA sequence: TGTGCCAGCAGTTATCAGGACAAGAACACTGAAGCTTTCTTT.

J is TRBJ1-1 and V is TRBV7-2; D unclear. This CDR3 is built from 13 residues. In germline, CDR1 is SGHTA, CDR2 FQGNSA. Trimming took off 2 bases at V and 1 base at J, with 5 bases between the two ends. The CDR3 reads CASSLYRNTEAFF. CDR3 nucleotides: TGTGCCAGCAGCTTATACAGGAACACTGAAGCTTTCTTT.

V gene TRBV10-1 combines with J gene TRBJ2-7; D might be TRBD1 (6 bases). Germline V gene lookup returns CDR1 WNHNN and CDR2 SYGVQD (reference sequence). Trimming took 5 bases from V and 3 from J, leaving 17 bases between them. The CDR3 has 15 amino acids. The CDR3 DNA reads TGCGCCAGCAGTCCAAACTCAGGGGCCAACTACGAGCAGTACTTC. Residues: CASSPNSGANYEQYF.

This chain uses TRBV19 with TRBJ1-1; 7 nucleotides agree with TRBD1. The V gene's germline CDR1 is LNHDA and CDR2 SQIVND (reference sequence). This CDR3 has 16 amino acids. V dropped 6 bases and J dropped 0; count of bases not matched to a gene: 10. The CDR3 nucleotides are TGTGCCAGTAGCAAACCTGGGGACAGAATGAACACTGAAGCTTTCTTT. It translates to CASSKPGDRMNTEAFF.

This chain joins TRBV20-1 and TRBJ2-7, with TRBD1 matching 9 bases. Germline loops: CDR1 DFQATT, CDR2 SNEGSKA (reference sequence). The CDR3 extends over 11 amino acids. CDR3 DNA: TGCGGGACAGGGAGCTCCTACGAGCAGTACTTC. Amino acid sequence: CGTGSSYEQYF.